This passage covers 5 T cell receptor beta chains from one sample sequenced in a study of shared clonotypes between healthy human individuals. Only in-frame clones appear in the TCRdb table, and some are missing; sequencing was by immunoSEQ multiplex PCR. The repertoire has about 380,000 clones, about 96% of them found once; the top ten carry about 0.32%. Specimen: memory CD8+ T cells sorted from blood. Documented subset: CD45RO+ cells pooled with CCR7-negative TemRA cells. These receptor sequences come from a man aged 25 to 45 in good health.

CDR3: CASSSRERSSYEQYF. Here the CDR3 DNA reads TGTGCCAGCAGCTCCCGGGAGCGGAGCTCCTACGAGCAGTACTTC. V usage is TRBV7-8 and J usage is TRBJ2-7, with a tentative D call TRBD2 (6 bases). The CDR3 runs to 15 residues. V lost 4 bases, J lost 0 bases, and 13 bases lay in between. Looked up from germline, CDR1 is SGHVS and CDR2 is FQNEAQ.

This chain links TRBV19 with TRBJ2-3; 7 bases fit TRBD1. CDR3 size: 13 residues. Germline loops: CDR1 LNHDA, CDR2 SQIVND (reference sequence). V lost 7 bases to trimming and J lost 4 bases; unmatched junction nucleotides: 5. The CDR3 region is CASTGQAADTQYF. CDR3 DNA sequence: TGTGCCAGTACCGGACAGGCGGCAGATACGCAGTATTTT. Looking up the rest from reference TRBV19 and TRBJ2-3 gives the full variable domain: DGGITQSPKYLFRKEGQNVTLSCEQNLNHDAMYWYRQDPGQGLRLIYYSQIVNDFQKGDIAEGYSVSREKKESFPLTVTSAQKNPTAFYLCASTGQAADTQYFGPGTRLTVL.

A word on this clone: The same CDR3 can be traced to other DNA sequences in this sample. CDR3 sequence reads: CSARGPDTQYF. Here the CDR3 DNA reads TGCAGTGCTAGGGGGCCAGATACGCAGTATTTT. This chain connects TRBV20-1 to TRBJ2-3; D possibly corresponds to TRBD1 (5 bases). The V and J ends lost 3 bases and 4 bases respectively, with 5 bases between them. The CDR3 is 11 amino acids. Germline V gives CDR1 DFQATT, CDR2 SNEGSKA (reference sequence).

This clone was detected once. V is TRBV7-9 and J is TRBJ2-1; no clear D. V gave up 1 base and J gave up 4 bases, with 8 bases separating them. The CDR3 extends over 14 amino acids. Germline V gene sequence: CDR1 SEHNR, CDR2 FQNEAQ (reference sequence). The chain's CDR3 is CASSLGVGYNEQFF. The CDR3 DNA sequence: TGTGCCAGCAGCTTAGGGGTCGGGTACAATGAGCAGTTCTTC.

The DNA for the CDR3 is TGTGCCAGCAGTCTAGGACGGGAGGAAAAACTGTTTTTT. Encoded protein: CASSLGREEKLFF. The rearrangement links TRBV28 to TRBJ1-4, with D unresolved. This CDR3 is built from 13 residues. Looked up from germline, CDR1 is MDHEN and CDR2 is SYDVKM. V was pared by 5 bases and J by 8 bases, with 12 bases between.